This TCR beta chain was sequenced during a study of T cell changes during pregnancy in multiple sclerosis. Method: immunoSEQ multiplex PCR; TCRdb's copy keeps in-frame clones and lacks some. Altogether tens of thousands of clones are present, more than 85% being singletons, with the ten largest covering 5.3%. Material: CD8+ T cells from peripheral blood mononuclear cells, obtained before pregnancy. The clonotype was recovered from a female donor with multiple sclerosis, enrolled in a pregnancy study.

The CDR3 DNA sequence: TGTGCCAGCAGCCCAGGGGGCATGAACACTGAAGCTTTCTTT. It translates to CASSPGGMNTEAFF. The J gene is TRBJ1-1, the V gene TRBV5-5, with 8 bases that match TRBD1. Germline CDR1 SGHKS, CDR2 YYEKEE (reference sequence). The ends lost 4 bases at V and 0 bases at J; junction bases unmatched: 2. This CDR3 has 14 residues.